These 6 T cell receptor beta chains share one sample of origin, sequenced in a study of siplizumab effects on memory and regulatory T cells. Data came from immunoSEQ multiplex PCR; TCRdb stores just in-frame clones and leaves some out. The sample lists tens of thousands of clones; less than 98% were seen once. Sequenced material: naive CD4+ T cells sorted from blood. These TCRs come from a human donor in good health.

The V gene is TRBV7-9, the J gene TRBJ1-2; TRBD1 agrees at 7 bases. Trimming cost V 5 bases and J 3 bases; bases outside gene matches: 6. This CDR3 contains 14 residues. Germline lookup yields CDR1 SEHNR and CDR2 FQNEAQ (reference sequence). The CDR3 protein is CASSATGVDYGYTF. In DNA form, the CDR3 reads TGTGCCAGCAGCGCCACAGGGGTGGACTATGGCTACACCTTC.

As to this clone: One end of the junction varies from germline; a read error may be responsible. The rearrangement uses TRBV7-7 and TRBJ2-2; 7 bases match TRBD2. This CDR3 has 16 residues. Germline V lookup: CDR1 SSHAT, CDR2 FNYEAQ (reference sequence). CDR3 in amino acids: CASSQRPSGNTGELFF. CDR3 nucleotides: TGTGCTAGCAGCCAACGCCCTAGCGGAAACACCGGGGAGCTGTTTTTT.

This chain links TRBV27 with TRBJ1-2, with 11 positions matching TRBD1. V lost 9 bases to trimming and J lost 4 bases; unmatched junction nucleotides: 4. The CDR3 totals 13 residues. Germline V gene lookup returns CDR1 MNHEY and CDR2 SMNVEV (reference sequence). CDR3 nucleotide sequence: TGTGCCAGGGGGGACAGGGGGGTCTATGGCTACACCTTC. Its translation is CARGDRGVYGYTF.

The genes are TRBV30 and TRBJ1-2; the D is unclear. V lost 5 bases to trimming and J lost 7 bases, with 8 bases between them. The CDR3 runs 10 residues. Germline V gene sequence: CDR1 GTSNPN, CDR2 SVGIG (reference sequence). The CDR3 region is CAWQRGGYTF. The CDR3 DNA sequence: TGTGCCTGGCAGCGCGGTGGCTACACCTTC.

The genes are TRBV9 and TRBJ2-1, with 12 bases identical to TRBD2. This CDR3 region has 18 residues. Germline lookup yields CDR1 SGDLS and CDR2 YYNGEE. The trim removed 3 bases at V and 9 bases at J, leaving 16 bases unmatched. CDR3 loop: CASSAGLAGSAGGSEQFF. The CDR3, as DNA: TGTGCCAGCAGCGCCGGACTAGCGGGATCAGCGGGTGGGTCTGAGCAGTTCTTC.

The V and J genes are TRBV19 and TRBJ2-3, with 7 bases aligning to TRBD2. This CDR3 has 14 amino acids. Germline V lookup: CDR1 LNHDA, CDR2 SQIVND (reference sequence). Trimming took 4 bases from V and 4 from J; bases not matched to a gene: 5. As DNA, the CDR3 is TGTGCCAGTAGTACGGGCGGGAGCGCAGATACGCAGTATTTT. This encodes CASSTGGSADTQYF.